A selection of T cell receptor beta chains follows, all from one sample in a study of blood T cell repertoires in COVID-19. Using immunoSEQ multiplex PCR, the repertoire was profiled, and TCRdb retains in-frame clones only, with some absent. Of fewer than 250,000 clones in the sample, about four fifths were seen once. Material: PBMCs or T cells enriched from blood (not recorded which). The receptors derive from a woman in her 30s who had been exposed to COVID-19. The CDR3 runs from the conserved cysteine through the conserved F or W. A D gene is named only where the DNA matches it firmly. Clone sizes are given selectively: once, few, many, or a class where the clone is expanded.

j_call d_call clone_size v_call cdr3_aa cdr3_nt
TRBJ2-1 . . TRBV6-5 CASRVQSSSYNEQFF TGTGCCAGCAGGGTACAGTCCAGCTCCTACAATGAGCAGTTCTTC
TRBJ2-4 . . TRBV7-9 CASSHAGEAKNIQYF TGTGCCAGCAGCCACGCAGGGGAGGCCAAAAACATTCAGTACTTC
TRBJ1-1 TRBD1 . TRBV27 CASSPPGQGHMNTEAFF TGTGCCAGCAGCCCACCGGGACAGGGACACATGAACACTGAAGCTTTCTTT
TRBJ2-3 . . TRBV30 CAWSVLDTQYF TGTGCCTGGAGTGTACTAGATACGCAGTATTTT
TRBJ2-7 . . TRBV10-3 CAISDPTRPSYEQYF TGTGCCATCAGTGACCCGACTAGACCTTCCTACGAGCAGTACTTC
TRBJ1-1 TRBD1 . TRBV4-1 CASSQDPGQGTEAFF TGCGCCAGCAGCCAAGATCCGGGACAGGGAACTGAAGCTTTCTTT
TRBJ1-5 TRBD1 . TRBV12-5 CASGPTGQGIQPQHF TGTGCTAGTGGCCCGACGGGACAGGGGATCCAGCCCCAGCATTTT
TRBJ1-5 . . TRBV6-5 CATSQGSHNQPQHF TGTGCCACCTCTCAGGGGTCGCATAATCAGCCCCAGCATTTT
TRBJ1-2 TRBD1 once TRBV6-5 CASSPDTGGYGYTF TGTGCCAGCAGTCCAGACACAGGGGGCTATGGCTACACCTTC
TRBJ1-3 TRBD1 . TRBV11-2 CASSRQGDTIYF TGTGCCAGCAGCCGGCAGGGGGACACCATATATTTT
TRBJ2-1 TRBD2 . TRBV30 CAWSEGRTSVF TGTGCCTGGAGTGAGGGGCGGACTAGTGTCTTC